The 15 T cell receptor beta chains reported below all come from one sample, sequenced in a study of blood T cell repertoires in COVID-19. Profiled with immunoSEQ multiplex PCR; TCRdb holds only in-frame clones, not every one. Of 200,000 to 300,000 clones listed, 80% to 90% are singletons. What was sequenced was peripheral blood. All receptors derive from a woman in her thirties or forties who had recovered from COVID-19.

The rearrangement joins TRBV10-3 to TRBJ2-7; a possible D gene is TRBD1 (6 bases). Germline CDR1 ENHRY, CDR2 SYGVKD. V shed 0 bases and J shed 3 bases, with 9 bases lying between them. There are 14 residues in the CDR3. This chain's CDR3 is CAISESTQGYEQYF. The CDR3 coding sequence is TGTGCCATCAGTGAGTCGACACAGGGCTACGAGCAGTACTTC.

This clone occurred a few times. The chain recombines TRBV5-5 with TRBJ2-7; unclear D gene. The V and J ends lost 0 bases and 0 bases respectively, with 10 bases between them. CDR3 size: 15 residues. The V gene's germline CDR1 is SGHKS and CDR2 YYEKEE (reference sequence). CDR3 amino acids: CASSLAWRSSYEQYF. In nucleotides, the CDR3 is TGTGCCAGCAGCTTGGCGTGGAGATCCTCCTACGAGCAGTACTTC.

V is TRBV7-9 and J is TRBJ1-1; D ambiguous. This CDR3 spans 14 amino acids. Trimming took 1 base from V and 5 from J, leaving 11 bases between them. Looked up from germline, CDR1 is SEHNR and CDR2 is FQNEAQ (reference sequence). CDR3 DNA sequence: TGTGCCAGCAGCTTAGATCGCGGTTATACTGAAGCTTTCTTT. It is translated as CASSLDRGYTEAFF.

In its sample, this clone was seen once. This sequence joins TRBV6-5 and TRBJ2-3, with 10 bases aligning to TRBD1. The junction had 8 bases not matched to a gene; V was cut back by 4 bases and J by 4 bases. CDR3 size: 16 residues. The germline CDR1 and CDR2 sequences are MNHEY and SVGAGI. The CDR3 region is CASSSRTGGHPDTQYF. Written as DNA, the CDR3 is TGTGCCAGCAGTTCTAGGACAGGGGGGCACCCAGATACGCAGTATTTT.

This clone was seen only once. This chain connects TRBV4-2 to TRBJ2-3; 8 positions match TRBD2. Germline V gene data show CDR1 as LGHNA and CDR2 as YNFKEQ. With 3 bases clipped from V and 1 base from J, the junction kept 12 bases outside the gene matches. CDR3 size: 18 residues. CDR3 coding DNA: TGTGCCAGCAGCCAGCCCGCCAGGGAGCGGGGGCGCACAGATACGCAGTATTTT. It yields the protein CASSQPARERGRTDTQYF.

This CDR3 is CASSSDSNYGYTF. The CDR3 nucleotides are TGTGCCAGCAGCTCCGACAGTAACTATGGCTACACCTTC. V is TRBV5-4 and J is TRBJ1-2; perhaps TRBD1 as D (5 bases). The CDR3 is made up of 13 amino acids. Germline CDR1 SGHNT, CDR2 YYREEE (reference sequence). Trimming removed 3 bases from V and 1 base from J, with 7 bases in between.

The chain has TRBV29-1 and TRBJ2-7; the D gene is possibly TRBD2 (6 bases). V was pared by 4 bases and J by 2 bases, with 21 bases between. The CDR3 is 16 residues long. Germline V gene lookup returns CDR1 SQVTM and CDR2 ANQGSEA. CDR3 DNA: TGCAGCGTTGGAGGGACTCCACGCAACCCAACCTACGAGCAGTACTTC. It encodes CSVGGTPRNPTYEQYF.

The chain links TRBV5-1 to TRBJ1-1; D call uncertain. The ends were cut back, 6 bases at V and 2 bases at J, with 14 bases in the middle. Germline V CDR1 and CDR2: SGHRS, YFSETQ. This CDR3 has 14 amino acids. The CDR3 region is CASTTNSLNTEAFF. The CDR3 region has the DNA TGCGCCAGCACAACAAACAGCCTCAACACTGAAGCTTTCTTT.

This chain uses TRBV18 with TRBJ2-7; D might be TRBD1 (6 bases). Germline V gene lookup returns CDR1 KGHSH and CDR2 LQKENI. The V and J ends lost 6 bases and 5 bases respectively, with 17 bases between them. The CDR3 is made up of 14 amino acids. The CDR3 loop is CASSLNLDSNEQYF. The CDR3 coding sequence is TGTGCCAGCTCCCTAAACCTGGACAGTAACGAGCAGTACTTC. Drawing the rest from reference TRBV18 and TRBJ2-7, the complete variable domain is NAGVMQNPRHLVRRRGQEARLRCSPMKGHSHVYWYRQLPEEGLKFMVYLQKENIIDESGMPKERFSAEFPKEGPSILRIQQVVRGDSAAYFCASSLNLDSNEQYFGPGTRLTVT.

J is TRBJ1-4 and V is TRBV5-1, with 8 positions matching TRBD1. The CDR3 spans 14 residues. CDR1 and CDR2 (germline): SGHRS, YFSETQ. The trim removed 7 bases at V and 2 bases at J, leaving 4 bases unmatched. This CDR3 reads CASSRDRTNEKLFF. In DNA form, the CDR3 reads TGCGCCAGCTCCCGGGACAGGACTAATGAAAAACTGTTTTTT.

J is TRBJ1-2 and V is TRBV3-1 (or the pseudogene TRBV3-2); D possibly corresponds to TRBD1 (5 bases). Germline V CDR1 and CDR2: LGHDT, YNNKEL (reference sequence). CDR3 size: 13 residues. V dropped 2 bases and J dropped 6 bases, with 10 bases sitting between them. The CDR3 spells CASSQLPRDGYTF. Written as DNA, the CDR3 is TGTGCCAGCAGCCAACTACCCAGGGATGGCTACACCTTC.

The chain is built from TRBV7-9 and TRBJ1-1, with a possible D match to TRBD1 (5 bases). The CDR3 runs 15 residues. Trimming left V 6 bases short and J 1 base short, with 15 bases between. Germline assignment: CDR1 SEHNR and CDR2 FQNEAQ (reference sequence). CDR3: CASRPPDSRNTEAFF. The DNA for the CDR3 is TGTGCCAGCAGACCTCCAGACAGTCGGAACACTGAAGCTTTCTTT.

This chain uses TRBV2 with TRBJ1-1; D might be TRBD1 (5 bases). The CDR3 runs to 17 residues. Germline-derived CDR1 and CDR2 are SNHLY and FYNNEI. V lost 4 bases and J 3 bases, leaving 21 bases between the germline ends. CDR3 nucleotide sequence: TGTGCCAGCAGTGGTACAATTCAGGGATCCCCGGACACTGAAGCTTTCTTT. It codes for CASSGTIQGSPDTEAFF.

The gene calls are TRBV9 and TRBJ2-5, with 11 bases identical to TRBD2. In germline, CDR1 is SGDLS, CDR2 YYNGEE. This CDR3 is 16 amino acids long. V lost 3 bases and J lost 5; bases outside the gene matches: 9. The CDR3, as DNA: TGTGCCAGCAGCGCCGGGACTAGCGGATTCGGTGAGACCCAGTACTTC. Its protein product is CASSAGTSGFGETQYF. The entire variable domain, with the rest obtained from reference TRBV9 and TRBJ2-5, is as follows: DSGVTQTPKHLITATGQRVTLRCSPRSGDLSVYWYQQSLDQGLQFLIQYYNGEERAKGNILERFSAQQFPDLHSELNLSSLELGDSALYFCASSAGTSGFGETQYFGPGTRLLVL.

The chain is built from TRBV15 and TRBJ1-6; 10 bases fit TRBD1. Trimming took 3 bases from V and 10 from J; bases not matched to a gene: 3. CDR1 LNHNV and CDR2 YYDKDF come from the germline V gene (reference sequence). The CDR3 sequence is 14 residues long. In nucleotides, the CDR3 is TGTGCCACCAGCAGCGGACAGGGGGGATCACCCCTCCACTTT. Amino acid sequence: CATSSGQGGSPLHF. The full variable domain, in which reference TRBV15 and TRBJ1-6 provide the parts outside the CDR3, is DAMVIQNPRYQVTQFGKPVTLSCSQTLNHNVMYWYQQKSSQAPKLLFHYYDKDFNNEADTPDNFQSRRPNTSFCFLDIRSPGLGDTAMYLCATSSGQGGSPLHFGNGTRLTVT.